This T cell receptor beta chain was identified during a study of blood T cell repertoires in COVID-19. At the level of the study: Material from acute and convalescent COVID-19 was sourced from the United States, Italy and Spain. From T cells, B-cell-depleted T cells, or PBMCs came the material, which was cDNA or gDNA.

Per the germline V gene, CDR1 is SGHTA and CDR2 is FQGTGA. The length of the CDR3 is 15 residues. Trimming shortened V by 5 bases and J by 11 bases, and 24 bases separated the two germline ends. Assay used: immunoSEQ multiplex PCR; TCRdb lists only in-frame clones, some missing. The sample holds around 300,000 clones, around 86% seen once. The chain links TRBV7-3 to TRBJ2-5, with a tentative D call TRBD2 (6 bases). Sequencing was done on a sample of peripheral blood. The receptor was derived from a man in his fifties with acute or convalescent COVID-19. CDR3 in DNA: TGTGCCAGCAGCCCCTCTCGGGCAGCGTCGGGGGAGCAGTACTTC. This encodes CASSPSRAASGEQYF.